This T cell receptor beta chain is drawn from a study of T cell responses to AZD1222 COVID-19 vaccine. Study-level results: No day 14 peak samples; only post-peak repertoires were characterized. Within unmutated variant regions lay the reported targets of nearly half of spike-specific TCRs. Two AZD1222 doses significantly raised spike-specific TCR breadth and depth over controls.

Measured with immunoSEQ multiplex PCR; TCRdb has only the in-frame clones, and not every one. The data contain 150,000 or so clones, under 95% of them singletons. This clone was observed a few times. The antigen is not known. Trimming shortened V by 4 bases and J by 0 bases, and 8 bases separated the two germline ends. This CDR3 comprises 13 residues. Germline V gene sequence: CDR1 SQVTM, CDR2 ANQGSEA. The receptor comes from an adult in good health. The source was peripheral blood, collected on day 0 of AZD1222 vaccination. This chain joins TRBV29-1 and TRBJ2-3; D gene unclear. In DNA, the CDR3 is TGCAGCGTTGGCACTACTAGCACAGATACGCAGTATTTT. This encodes CSVGTTSTDTQYF.